The present T cell receptor (beta chain) was sequenced within a study of T cells in tumors after PD-1 blockade. CDR3 length: 14 residues. Germline V gives CDR1 SNHLY, CDR2 FYNNEI. V was shortened by 5 bases and J by 3 bases, with 12 bases between the two germline ends. Generated by immunoSEQ multiplex PCR, the TCRdb table keeps only in-frame clones and is missing some. The table records 20,000 to 25,000 clones, 78% of them present only once. Here the sequenced sample was PBMCs, taken before anti-PD-1 treatment. The TCR sequence derives from a human donor with basal cell carcinoma. The chain joins TRBV2 to TRBJ2-3; no definite D call. The CDR3 DNA follows: TGTGCCAGCAGTTTAAGGGTAGGAACAGATACGCAGTATTTT. The encoded protein is CASSLRVGTDTQYF.